The T cell receptor (beta chain) under discussion was sequenced for a study of shared clonotypes between healthy human individuals. V lost 3 bases to trimming and J lost 0 bases, with 8 bases between them. From germline, CDR1 is SGHTA and CDR2 FQGNSA. The CDR3 spans 14 residues. As to this clone: The antigen is not known.

The repertoire was sequenced with immunoSEQ multiplex PCR; TCRdb's copy has only in-frame clones and lacks some. Of under 1,900,000 clones in the sample, 98% were seen once. Study outcomes and limitations: Sequencing depth was expected to affect clonotype sharing among donors.

This TCR was recovered from a man between 25 and 39 years old in good health. The specimen was naive CD4+ T cells sorted from blood. Stated subset: CD45RA+ positively selected. The chain combines TRBV7-2 with TRBJ1-1; D gene uncertain. CDR3 sequence: CASSFARLNTEAFF. As DNA, the CDR3 is TGTGCCAGCAGCTTTGCAAGGCTGAACACTGAAGCTTTCTTT. Full variable domain (missing parts from reference TRBV7-2 and TRBJ1-1): GAGVSQSPSNKVTEKGKDVELRCDPISGHTALYWYRQSLGQGLEFLIYFQGNSAPDKSGLPSDRFSAERTGGSVSTLTIQRTQQEDSAVYLCASSFARLNTEAFFGQGTRLTVV.